The 31 T cell receptor beta chains below all came from one sample that was sequenced in a study of blood T cell repertoires in COVID-19 (dated by TCRdb to 2018 to 2021). The library was produced with the immunoSEQ multiplex PCR assay. TCRdb obtained this table from immuneACCESS and retained in-frame rearrangements with V and J assigned. These tables miss some clones; where compared with another copy, unresolved V genes account for less than half of the shortfall, and the remainder is unexplained. This sample holds about 120,000 clones; about 74% were observed only once. The ten largest clonotypes hold roughly 7.9% of the sample. Sequenced: peripheral blood. These receptors were collected from a human donor in a cohort sampled during active COVID-19.

This chain joins TRBV19 and TRBJ1-5; no definite D call. The CDR3 runs 13 residues. V lost 4 bases to trimming and J lost 8 bases, with 12 bases between them. Germline-derived CDR1 and CDR2 are LNHDA and SQIVND (reference sequence). The CDR3 is CASSTRSVEPQHF. CDR3 in DNA: TGTGCCAGTAGTACCCGGTCGGTGGAGCCCCAGCATTTT.

The V gene is TRBV12-3 or TRBV12-4, the J gene TRBJ1-2; the D gene is possibly TRBD1 (6 bases). The CDR3 is 13 residues long. Deletions cut 3 bases from V and 4 bases from J, with 9 bases between. The CDR3: CASSLTGLYGYTF. The CDR3 DNA is TGTGCCAGCAGTTTGACAGGTCTCTATGGCTACACCTTC.

This clone came up a few times. This sequence joins TRBV19 and TRBJ2-7, with D perhaps TRBD1 (6 bases). V dropped 2 bases and J dropped 3 bases, with 8 bases sitting between them. This CDR3 spans 13 amino acids. CDR1 and CDR2 (germline): LNHDA, SQIVND (reference sequence). DNA for the CDR3: TGTGCCAGTAGTATAAACAGGGACTACGAGCAGTACTTC. It specifies CASSINRDYEQYF.

V usage is TRBV5-6 and J usage is TRBJ2-3; 8 nucleotides match TRBD1. The junction had 7 bases not matched to a gene; V was cut back by 4 bases and J by 0 bases. This CDR3 contains 16 residues. Germline V gene data show CDR1 as SGHDT and CDR2 as YYEEEE. This CDR3 reads CASSPGQGMSTDTQYF. CDR3 nucleotides: TGTGCCAGCAGCCCAGGACAGGGCATGAGCACAGATACGCAGTATTTT.

The chain carries TRBV2 and TRBJ2-7, with TRBD1 matching over 10 bases. The CDR3 is made up of 14 amino acids. Germline V gene lookup returns CDR1 SNHLY and CDR2 FYNNEI. V was pared by 7 bases and J by 3 bases, with 6 bases of the junction left unmatched. CDR3 protein: CASNPGQGDYEQYF. The CDR3 nucleotides read TGTGCCAGCAACCCCGGACAGGGGGACTACGAGCAGTACTTC.

V is TRBV18 and J is TRBJ1-5, with a possible D match to TRBD1 (5 bases). The CDR3 has 13 residues. Trimming took off 2 bases at V and 7 bases at J, with 9 bases between the two ends. CDR1 and CDR2 (germline): KGHSH, LQKENI. The CDR3 coding sequence is TGTGCCAGCTCACCAGGGGGGTCCCAGCCCCAGCATTTT. Protein: CASSPGGSQPQHF.

CDR3 in DNA: TGTGCCTGGGACACCCTAGTAAAGACCCAGTACTTC. Protein product: CAWDTLVKTQYF. The V and J genes are TRBV30 and TRBJ2-5; no clear D gene. Germline loops: CDR1 GTSNPN, CDR2 SVGIG (reference sequence). The germline V and J ends were trimmed by 5 bases and 6 bases, with 13 bases remaining between them. The CDR3 contains 12 residues.

The rearrangement links TRBV5-4 to TRBJ1-1; unclear D gene. The V end was cut by 1 base, the J end by 3 bases, with 13 bases between. CDR1 is SGHNT, CDR2 YYREEE, per germline (reference sequence). This CDR3 comprises 15 residues. The CDR3 spells CASSLTSGIHTEAFF. CDR3 DNA sequence: TGTGCCAGCAGCTTGACCTCCGGGATCCACACTGAAGCTTTCTTT.

The V and J genes are TRBV5-1 and TRBJ2-7; a weak D match, TRBD2 (5 bases). V lost 0 bases, J lost 7 bases, and 11 bases lay in between. Germline values: CDR1 SGHRS, CDR2 YFSETQ. The CDR3 is 13 residues long. CDR3 DNA: TGCGCCAGCAGCTTGGAAGAGGGAGTGGAGCAGTACTTC. This translates into CASSLEEGVEQYF.

This clone was detected once. The V gene is TRBV3-1 (or the pseudogene TRBV3-2), the J gene TRBJ2-5; weak D call: TRBD1 (6 bases). V shed 0 bases and J shed 4 bases, with 12 bases lying between them. Per germline, CDR1 LGHDT and CDR2 YNNKEL (reference sequence). This CDR3 comprises 15 residues. DNA for the CDR3: TGTGCCAGCAGCCAAGAGTGGACAGACGGAGAGACCCAGTACTTC. Translating it yields CASSQEWTDGETQYF.

This rearrangement joins TRBV15 to TRBJ1-4, with TRBD1 matching over 8 bases. The germline V gene has CDR1 LNHNV and CDR2 YYDKDF (reference sequence). V trimming: 5 bases; J trimming: 5 bases; junction bases outside the gene matches: 7. This CDR3 has 15 residues. The CDR3 is CATSGSDRANEKLFF. The DNA of the CDR3 is TGTGCCACCAGCGGATCGGACAGGGCGAATGAAAAACTGTTTTTT.

V is TRBV6-5 and J is TRBJ1-5; no definite D call. The CDR3 spans 13 residues. V lost 5 bases to trimming and J lost 4 bases, with 9 bases between them. Germline V gives CDR1 MNHEY, CDR2 SVGAGI. The CDR3 loop is CASSIGLNQPQHF. CDR3 nucleotide sequence: TGTGCCAGCAGTATTGGACTGAATCAGCCCCAGCATTTT.

The CDR3 sequence is CASSVGVTSGSSYEQYF. Here the CDR3 DNA reads TGTGCCAGCAGCGTAGGCGTGACTAGCGGGAGCTCCTACGAGCAGTACTTC. The chain carries TRBV9 and TRBJ2-7; TRBD2 aligns across 12 bases. Looked up from germline, CDR1 is SGDLS and CDR2 is YYNGEE. Trimming cost V 0 bases and J 0 bases; bases outside gene matches: 4. The CDR3 covers 17 residues.

In this sample, this clone turned up once. The chain couples TRBV28 to TRBJ2-1; 12 bases fit TRBD2. Germline V gene sequence: CDR1 MDHEN, CDR2 SYDVKM. There are 15 residues in the CDR3. V lost 3 bases and J lost 6; bases outside the gene matches: 3. This CDR3 reads CASSFPTSGSNEQFF. As DNA, the CDR3 is TGTGCCAGCAGTTTCCCGACTAGCGGGAGCAATGAGCAGTTCTTC.

The chain employs TRBV30 and TRBJ2-2; D is unclear. Per germline, CDR1 GTSNPN and CDR2 SVGIG (reference sequence). Trimming stripped 1 base from V and 0 bases from J, with 15 bases between. There are 17 residues in the CDR3. The CDR3 nucleotides are TGTGCCTGGAGTGCACGAGGCGGAATCGCGAACACCGGGGAGCTGTTTTTT. Its translation is CAWSARGGIANTGELFF.

The CDR3 DNA reads TGTGCCAGCACCTTTGAAAGCGGGAGGGCTGGTGAGCAGTACTTC. Amino acids: CASTFESGRAGEQYF. This chain connects TRBV7-9 to TRBJ2-7; 10 positions match TRBD2. V gave up 7 bases and J gave up 7 bases; unmatched junction bases: 13. CDR1 and CDR2 (germline): SEHNR, FQNEAQ (reference sequence). The CDR3 is 15 amino acids.

The chain carries TRBV4-1 and TRBJ2-1, with D tentatively TRBD1 (5 bases). Germline-derived CDR1 and CDR2 are MGHRA and YSYEKL. Deletions cut 2 bases from V and 2 bases from J, with 10 bases between. The CDR3 spans 15 residues. The CDR3 DNA is TGCGCCAGCAGCCAACCTAGGGGCGCCTACAATGAGCAGTTCTTC. Translating it yields CASSQPRGAYNEQFF.

The CDR3 spells CASRAMGMNTEAFF. CDR3 nucleotides: TGTGCCTCCAGGGCGATGGGTATGAACACTGAAGCTTTCTTT. The chain links TRBV19 to TRBJ1-1, with D tentatively TRBD1 (5 bases). Germline CDR1 and CDR2: LNHDA and SQIVND (reference sequence). CDR3 size: 14 residues. Trimming shortened V by 11 bases and J by 0 bases, and 16 bases separated the two germline ends.

J is TRBJ2-7 and V is TRBV28; the match to TRBD1 covers 7 bases. V lost 6 bases and J lost 6; bases outside the gene matches: 11. The V gene's germline CDR1 is MDHEN and CDR2 SYDVKM. The CDR3 consists of 14 residues. The CDR3 DNA sequence: TGTGCCAGCAGCCTAAAGGCGACAGGGAGCGAGCAGTACTTC. Translated: CASSLKATGSEQYF.

This chain joins TRBV7-8 and TRBJ2-1; D gene uncertain. V lost 7 bases and J lost 4, with 8 bases in between. Looked up from germline, CDR1 is SGHVS and CDR2 is FQNEAQ. This CDR3 is 12 amino acids long. In nucleotides, the CDR3 is TGTGCCAGCATCTCGGAGTACAATGAGCAGTTCTTC. Translating it yields CASISEYNEQFF.

The V gene is TRBV5-4, the J gene TRBJ1-6; D possibly corresponds to TRBD1 (6 bases). Deletions cut 1 base from V and 5 bases from J, with 10 bases between. This CDR3 region has 15 residues. Germline V CDR1 and CDR2: SGHNT, YYREEE (reference sequence). The CDR3 DNA reads as TGTGCCAGCAGCTTGATGGGACACAATAATTCACCCCTCCACTTT. Its protein product is CASSLMGHNNSPLHF.

The chain combines TRBV4-1 with TRBJ2-7; 10 nucleotides line up with TRBD1. J was trimmed by 6 bases and V by 0 bases; bases with no gene match: 5. This CDR3 has 15 amino acids. CDR1 is MGHRA, CDR2 YSYEKL, per germline. The CDR3 nucleotides are TGCGCCAGCAGCCAAGAGGGACAGGGGCCTGGCGAGCAGTACTTC. Its protein product is CASSQEGQGPGEQYF.

The chain combines TRBV19 with TRBJ2-1, with a tentative D call TRBD1 (5 bases). Germline-derived CDR1 and CDR2 are LNHDA and SQIVND (reference sequence). Trimming removed 5 bases at V and 8 bases at J, with 16 bases between. The CDR3 totals 14 residues. As DNA, the CDR3 is TGTGCCAGTAGTTCAGGGCCCACTTCTTATGAGCAGTTCTTC. This translates into CASSSGPTSYEQFF.

V gene TRBV4-1 combines with J gene TRBJ2-7; 9 nucleotides line up with TRBD2. Germline V CDR1 and CDR2: MGHRA, YSYEKL. The length of the CDR3 is 16 residues. After removal of 1 base from V and 4 bases from J, the junction contained 8 bases not matched to a gene. As DNA, the CDR3 is TGCGCCAGCAGCCAAGCTGCCGGGACTAGCATTTACGAGCAGTACTTC. Protein product: CASSQAAGTSIYEQYF.

V is TRBV5-1 and J is TRBJ1-2, with 8 bases aligning to TRBD1. V lost 2 bases and J lost 6; bases outside the gene matches: 6. Germline V gene sequence: CDR1 SGHRS, CDR2 YFSETQ. This CDR3 has 14 residues. The CDR3 loop reads CASSLGQGMDGYTF. Here the CDR3 DNA reads TGCGCCAGCAGCTTAGGACAGGGAATGGATGGCTACACCTTC.

The chain recombines TRBV2 with TRBJ2-6; 8 positions agree with TRBD1. The germline V gene has CDR1 SNHLY and CDR2 FYNNEI. Trimming removed 10 bases from V and 0 bases from J; junction bases left unmatched: 11. This CDR3 is 17 amino acids long. The CDR3 DNA reads as TGTGCCACCAGGACAGGGAAAAGTAGCTCTGGGGCCAACGTCCTGACTTTC. Its translation is CATRTGKSSSGANVLTF.

The chain employs TRBV6-5 and TRBJ1-1; possible D gene TRBD1, 6 bases. In germline, CDR1 is MNHEY, CDR2 SVGAGI. This CDR3 contains 15 residues. V was cut by 6 bases and J by 4 bases, with 18 bases left in between. CDR3 DNA: TGTGCCAGCAGGCCGGGACACTCACTCCCCACTGAAGCTTTCTTT. Translated: CASRPGHSLPTEAFF.

The V and J genes are TRBV7-2 and TRBJ1-2; tentatively, D is TRBD1 (6 bases). V gave up 4 bases and J gave up 7 bases, with 7 bases separating them. This CDR3 comprises 11 residues. The germline CDR1 and CDR2 sequences are SGHTA and FQGNSA. The CDR3 bases are TGTGCCAGCAGCTCAGGGGTTGGCTACACCTTC. This codes for CASSSGVGYTF.

The gene calls are TRBV5-1 and TRBJ1-5; TRBD1 aligns across 8 bases. CDR1 is SGHRS, CDR2 YFSETQ, per germline. V dropped 0 bases and J dropped 2; count of bases not matched to a gene: 4. This CDR3 comprises 16 residues. This chain's CDR3 is CASSLGGQGGNQPQHF. DNA for the CDR3: TGCGCCAGCAGCTTGGGCGGACAGGGCGGCAATCAGCCCCAGCATTTT.

This clone was counted a few times. V gene TRBV2 combines with J gene TRBJ2-7, with D hard to call. With 11 bases removed from V and 5 bases from J, the gap between germline ends came to 16 bases. The CDR3 totals 12 residues. Germline assignment: CDR1 SNHLY and CDR2 FYNNEI. CDR3 region: CAGRGARNEQYF. CDR3 DNA sequence: TGTGCCGGAAGAGGAGCTCGGAACGAGCAGTACTTC.

This clone was counted a few times. CDR3: CASSPGQGNTEAFF. Written as DNA, the CDR3 is TGTGCCAGCAGCCCCGGACAGGGGAACACTGAAGCTTTCTTT. V usage is TRBV3-1 (or the pseudogene TRBV3-2) and J usage is TRBJ1-1, with 8 bases matching TRBD1. Looked up from germline, CDR1 is LGHDT and CDR2 is YNNKEL (reference sequence). V lost 4 bases to trimming and J lost 1 base; unmatched junction nucleotides: 2. The length of the CDR3 is 14 residues.